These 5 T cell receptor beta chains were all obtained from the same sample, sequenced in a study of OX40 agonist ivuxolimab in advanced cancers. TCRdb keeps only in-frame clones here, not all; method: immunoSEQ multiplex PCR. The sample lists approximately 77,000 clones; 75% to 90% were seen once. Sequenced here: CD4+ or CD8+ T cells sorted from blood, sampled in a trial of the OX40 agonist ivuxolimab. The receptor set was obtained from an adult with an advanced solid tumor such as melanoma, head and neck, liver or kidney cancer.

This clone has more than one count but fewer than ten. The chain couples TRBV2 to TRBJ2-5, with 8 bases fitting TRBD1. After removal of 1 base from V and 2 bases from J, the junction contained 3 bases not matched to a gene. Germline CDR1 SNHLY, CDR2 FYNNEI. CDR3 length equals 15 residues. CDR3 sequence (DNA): TGTGCCAGCAGTGAAGGACAGGGGACTCAAGAGACCCAGTACTTC. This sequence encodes CASSEGQGTQETQYF.

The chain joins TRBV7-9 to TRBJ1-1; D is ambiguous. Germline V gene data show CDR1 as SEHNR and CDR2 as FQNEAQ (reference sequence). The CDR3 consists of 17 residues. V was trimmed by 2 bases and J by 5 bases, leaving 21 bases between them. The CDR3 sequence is CASSLSRALMLGTEAFF. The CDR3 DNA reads TGTGCCAGCAGCTTATCCCGGGCCCTCATGCTAGGAACTGAAGCTTTCTTT.

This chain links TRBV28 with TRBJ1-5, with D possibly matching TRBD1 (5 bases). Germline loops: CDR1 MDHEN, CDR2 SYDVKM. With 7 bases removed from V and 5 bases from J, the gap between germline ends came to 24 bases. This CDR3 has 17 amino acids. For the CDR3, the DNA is TGTGCCAGCACTGATAGGGGAGTTCTTCAGGGATATCAGCCCCAGCATTTT. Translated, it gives CASTDRGVLQGYQPQHF.

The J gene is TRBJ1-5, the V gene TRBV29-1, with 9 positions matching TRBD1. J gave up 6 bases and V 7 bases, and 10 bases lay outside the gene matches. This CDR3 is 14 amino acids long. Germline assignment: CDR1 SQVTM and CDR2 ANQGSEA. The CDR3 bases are TGCAGCGCCCTGGGGGACAGGGAAGGTCAGCCCCAGCATTTT. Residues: CSALGDREGQPQHF.

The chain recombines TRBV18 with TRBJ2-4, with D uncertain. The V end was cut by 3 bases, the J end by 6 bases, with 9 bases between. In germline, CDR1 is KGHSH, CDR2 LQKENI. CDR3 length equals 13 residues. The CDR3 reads CASSPDRRNIQYF. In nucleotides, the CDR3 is TGTGCCAGCTCACCCGACCGGAGAAACATTCAGTACTTC.